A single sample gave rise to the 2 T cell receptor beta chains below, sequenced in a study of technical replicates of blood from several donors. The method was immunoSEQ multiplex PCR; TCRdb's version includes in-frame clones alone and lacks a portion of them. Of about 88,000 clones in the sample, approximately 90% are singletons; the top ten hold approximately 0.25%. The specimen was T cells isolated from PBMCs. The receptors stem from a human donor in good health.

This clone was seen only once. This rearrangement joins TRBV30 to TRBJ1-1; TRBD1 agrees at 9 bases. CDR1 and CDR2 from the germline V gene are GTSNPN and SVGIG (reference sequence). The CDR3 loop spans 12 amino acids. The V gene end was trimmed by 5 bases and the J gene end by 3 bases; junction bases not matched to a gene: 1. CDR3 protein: CAWDRGDTEAFF. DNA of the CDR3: TGTGCCTGGGACAGGGGGGACACTGAAGCTTTCTTT.

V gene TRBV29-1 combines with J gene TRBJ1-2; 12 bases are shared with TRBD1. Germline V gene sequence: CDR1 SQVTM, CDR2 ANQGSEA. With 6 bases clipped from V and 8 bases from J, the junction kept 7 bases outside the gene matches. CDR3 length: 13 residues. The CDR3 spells CSVETGTGGGYTF. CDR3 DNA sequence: TGCAGCGTGGAAACCGGGACAGGGGGCGGCTACACCTTC.